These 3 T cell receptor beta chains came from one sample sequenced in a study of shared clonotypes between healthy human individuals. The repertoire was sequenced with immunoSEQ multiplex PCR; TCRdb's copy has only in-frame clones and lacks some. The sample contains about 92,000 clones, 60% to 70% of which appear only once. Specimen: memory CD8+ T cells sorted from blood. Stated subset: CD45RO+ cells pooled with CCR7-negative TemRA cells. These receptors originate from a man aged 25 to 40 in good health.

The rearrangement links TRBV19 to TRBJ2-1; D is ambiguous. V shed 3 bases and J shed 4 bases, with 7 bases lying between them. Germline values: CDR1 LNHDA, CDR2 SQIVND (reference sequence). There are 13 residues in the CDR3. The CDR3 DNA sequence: TGTGCCAGTAGTATCTCTGGGTACAATGAGCAGTTCTTC. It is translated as CASSISGYNEQFF. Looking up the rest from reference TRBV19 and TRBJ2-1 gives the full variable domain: DGGITQSPKYLFRKEGQNVTLSCEQNLNHDAMYWYRQDPGQGLRLIYYSQIVNDFQKGDIAEGYSVSREKKESFPLTVTSAQKNPTAFYLCASSISGYNEQFFGPGTRLTVL.

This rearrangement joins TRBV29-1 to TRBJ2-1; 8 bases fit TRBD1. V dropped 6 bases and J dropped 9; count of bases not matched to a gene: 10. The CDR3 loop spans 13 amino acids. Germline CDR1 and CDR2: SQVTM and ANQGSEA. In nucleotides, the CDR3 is TGCAGCGTGACCCCGGGACAGGTGCTTGAGCAGTTCTTC. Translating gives CSVTPGQVLEQFF.

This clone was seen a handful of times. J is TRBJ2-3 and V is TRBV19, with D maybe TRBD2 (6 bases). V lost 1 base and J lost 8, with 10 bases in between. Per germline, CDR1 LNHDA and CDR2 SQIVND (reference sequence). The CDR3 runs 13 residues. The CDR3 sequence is CASSIGRESTQYF. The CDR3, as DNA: TGTGCCAGTAGTATAGGGAGGGAGTCTACGCAGTATTTT.